This T cell receptor (beta chain) is from a study of cytomegalovirus exposure and HLA in healthy donors (dated by TCRdb to the late 2010s). Notes on the research overall: In an earlier analysis of several hundred of the donors, roughly 300 Gb of sequence data and 100 million or so unique TCR beta sequences from roughly 200 million T cells were reported. Roughly 300 gigabases of sequencing data and around 80 million unique TCR sequences made up an early release that covered roughly 670 HLA-typed donors. Among the approximately 400 genotyped donors, around 81% belonged to the genetic ancestry cluster associated with self-reported Caucasian donors. The study aimed to test whether cataloging public T cell receptors could reveal signatures of past pathogen exposure. The study profiled the T cell repertoires of more than 500 subjects by immunosequencing and related them to cytomegalovirus serostatus. Along with the approximately 650-subject first cohort, a separate validation cohort of 120 different subjects was used. The study combined high-throughput TCR immunosequencing, statistical association of individual TCRs with disease status, and machine learning to predict cytomegalovirus infection status. To study patterns of TCR occurrence, a later analysis re-analyzed previously published TCR beta repertoires from 500 to 850 donors and added high-resolution HLA genotyping. In the later analysis, no new phenotypic data were used to find candidate immune exposures; instead, reliance was placed on TCR beta sequences and their occurrence across donors. An earlier analysis of some 500 of the donors used high-throughput TCR beta sequencing to judge whether each TCR beta V gene segment behaved as functional or pseudogenic. Donor age, sex, ethnicity and CMV serostatus were compiled together with the repertoire data. A later genetic analysis took genome-wide SNP genotypes for about 65% of the 666 donors and used that subset as a discovery cohort. All discovery cohort repertoires had been generated using a single sequencing platform. Class I and class II HLA loci were covered by the typing at four-digit resolution. Typing coverage differed by locus: A, B, C, DRB1 and DQB1 were typed in roughly 620-630 donors, DQA1 in approximately 520, DPA1 in around 610, and DPB1 in 400 to 490. Four or five DR-DQ haplotypes were handled as single units for association and clustering because linkage in the cohort was strong. Across about 380 genotyped donors of the cohort, an average of roughly 230,000 unique TCR beta nucleotide sequences per donor were sequenced, and 15% to 20% of those sequences were non-productive.

On this clone itself: The clone's antigen remains unknown. No base qualities exist here, and no much larger clone lies one base off it.

Reading from cysteine to phenylalanine, the CDR3 counts 11 amino acids. The DNA shown is the 33-base CDR3, in frame from base 1. The trim is 5 bases for V and 2 bases for J, with a gap of 4 bases between the germline ends. The germline V gene supplies CDR1 SGDLS and CDR2 YYNGEE. The cohort was made up of several hundred healthy bone marrow donors. Cohort members were all nominally healthy when sampled, although unrecorded immune exposures were likely present. The donor tested CMV seronegative and was one of the 352 seronegative cohort members. Each donor provided a peripheral blood sample, and peripheral blood mononuclear cells were used for TCR beta sequencing. The Qiagen DNeasy Blood Extraction Kit was used to extract genomic DNA from the blood cell samples. The research as a whole found: An earlier analysis of roughly 570 of the donors showed that most TCR beta V segments appeared in productive rearrangements either about 90% or about 30% of the time, which broadly matched IMGT annotations. Compared with equally common non-associated chains, HLA-associated TCR beta chains in a later analysis were more clonally expanded and had lower generation probabilities. In a later analysis, TCR association rates were found to vary across HLA loci, with the most associated TCRs seen for DRB1 alleles and the fewest for HLA-C alleles. Only TCR beta chains were sequenced in this cohort, and the absence of alpha or paired-chain data limited detectable features. Some IMGT-functional V segments, including TRBV6-2 and TRBV6-3, could not be told apart with the 87-base-pair reads, so those segments were excluded. A later genetic analysis associated a missense DCLRE1C variant with V-gene and J-gene trimming of TCR beta chains, and an independent cohort replicated the association. A few of the identified cytomegalovirus-associated TCR beta chains were confirmed in vitro to be specific for cytomegalovirus antigens. Because HLA typing was missing for some donors at each locus, association tests included only the typed subset. Several of the top co-occurrence clusters appeared to be linked to parvovirus B19, influenza, CMV and Epstein-Barr virus, according to a later analysis. Linkage disequilibrium might explain the correlated functional status among segregating V segments, but an unknown experimental factor could not be ruled out. Cytomegalovirus status was reported to be diagnosed by the classifier with high specificity and sensitivity in both the original and validation cohorts. It was suggested by the authors that the approach could potentially be generalized to other disease states and immunological phenotypes. Because counts were too low, around 17 rarely observed V segments, including chromosome 9 orphons, were left out of the earlier analysis of roughly 600 of the donors. Across donors, most TCR sequences were observed very rarely, whereas some public TCRs were present in many individuals. When HLA alleles, especially DR and DQ, strongly co-occurred, attributing TCR associations to individual alleles was difficult. The study gave a list of about 160 TCR beta chains associated with cytomegalovirus. The presence/absence analyses assumed that sequencing depth was roughly uniform across donors, and that assumption may not be true. A further reported finding was that TCR beta sequences accurately predicted the HLA-A and HLA-B alleles for most subjects in the first cohort. A cluster of highly shared sequence variants was judged likely to represent a technical artifact of the sequencing pipeline. In a later genetic analysis, fewer N-insertions in productive TCRs were reported among donors in an Asian-associated ancestry cluster than the roughly 700-donor mean. For the cohort, immune exposure information was limited to CMV serostatus. Specific HLA alleles were associated with around 18,000 TCR beta sequences at a false discovery rate of 0.05 in a later analysis. In a later analysis, most CMV-associated TCR beta chains were found to appear HLA-restricted, with HLA associations seemingly driven largely by CMV exposure.

To prepare the library, the immunoSEQ multiplex PCR assay was applied. The multiplex PCR relied on a mix of 60 forward primers for TCR Vbeta segments and 13 reverse primers for TCR Jbeta segments. A multiplex PCR assay on genomic DNA amplified the CDR3 region of rearranged TCR beta genes. On the Illumina HiSeq System, the amplified TCR beta libraries were sequenced as 87-base-pair reads. Per the source publication's procedure: Across the 500 to 750 repertoires, a later analysis counted 60 million to 90 million unique TCR beta chains, roughly 11 million of which were shared by at least two donors. Raw reads were error-corrected and collapsed into unique sequences by a nearest-neighbor algorithm in which closely related sequences were merged to remove PCR and sequencing errors. CDR3 sequences were aligned to IMGT reference sequences to assign V, D and J gene segments. For a sequence to be retained, a match of at least six nucleotides to both a V gene segment and a J gene segment was required. Rearrangements were classified as productive when the CDR3 lacked stop codons and remained in frame with V and J, and all other rearrangements were classified as non-productive. Following IMGT convention, CDR3 was defined as the stretch from the second conserved V-encoded cysteine up to the conserved J-encoded phenylalanine. Sequences without an unambiguous match to a single V gene segment were excluded from the earlier analysis of 450 to 650 of the donors. In an earlier analysis of 587 of the donors, V segments were called functional above 56.7% productive rearrangements and were called segregating when the between-donor standard deviation exceeded 5%. A statistical classification framework was developed to diagnose cytomegalovirus status using the catalog of TCR beta chain sequences. In a later analysis, V and J genes were assigned by comparing TCR nucleotide sequences against IMGT/GENE-DB human TR gene sequences. In a later analysis, CDR3 sequences and most-parsimonious VDJ recombination scenarios were assigned using the TCRdist pipeline. In a later analysis, each TCR beta chain was defined by its CDR3 amino acid sequence together with its V-gene family, and reads lacking a unique V-gene family were excluded. As a way to deal with suspected cross-contamination and a sequencing artifact, a later analysis dropped roughly 620 nucleotide sequences that were highly shared and had low generation probability. In a later analysis, a clonal expansion index was calculated for each public chain from normalized within-repertoire ranks of inferred template counts. In a later analysis, generation probabilities were computed using a VDJ recombination model fitted to out-of-frame rearrangements, and the results were checked against IGoR. A later analysis scored TCR-TCR, TCR-HLA and TCR-CMV co-occurrence with hypergeometric tests, applying a repertoire-size bias correction to TCR pairs. False discovery rates were estimated in a later analysis by permuting HLA or CMV assignments 20 times. In a later analysis, co-occurring TCRs were grouped using DBSCAN, with TCRdist sequence similarity added in when clustering inside HLA-allele-positive subsets. Repertoires with fewer than 30,000 or more than 120,000 public chains, plus five repertoires with anomalous nucleotide sharing, were excluded from co-occurrence clustering. TCRdb's version of the immuneACCESS table is confined to in-frame rearrangements and falls short of the full clone set. An unresolved V gene accounts for under half of the shortfall where checked; the remainder is of unknown origin. V and J calls plus clone size are reproduced from that table; the DNA served to infer D and trimming. Within this sample are around 220,000 clones, with 83% of them counted one time only. The ten largest clonotypes hold 1.4% of the sample.

Source material: PBMCs. The chain is made from TRBV9 and TRBJ1-2, with no confidently assigned D gene. This clonotype was sampled from a girl aged 10-17 years in good health and CMV-seronegative. The DNA sequence is as follows: TGTGCCAGCAGATCAAACTATGGCTACACCTTC. This codes for CASRSNYGYTF.